A selection of T cell receptor beta chains follows, all from one sample in a study of blood T cell repertoires in COVID-19. TCRdb's copy holds only in-frame clones and misses some; the assay was immunoSEQ multiplex PCR. The profile shows approximately 300,000 clones, around 87% of them singletons. Sequenced material: PBMCs or T cells enriched from blood (not recorded which). These receptors all stem from a woman under 40 who had recovered from COVID-19. CDR3s leave out the opening cysteine and the closing phenylalanine or tryptophan. The order of the fields is J gene, D gene, CDR3 length, V gene, CDR3 protein. A D gene is named only where the DNA matches it firmly.

TRBJ1-4,-,14,TRBV7-9,ASSPRGVTTNEKLF
TRBJ2-1,-,10,TRBV11-2,ASSLTSGEQF
TRBJ1-1,-,12,TRBV3-1/TRBV3-2,ASSQGEAGTEAF
TRBJ1-2,-,10,TRBV5-8,ASSWPSYGYT
TRBJ2-7,-,13,TRBV28,ASSLRSGARGEQY
TRBJ2-7,-,10,TRBV5-5,ASSLRVYEQY
TRBJ2-6,-,14,TRBV9,ASSVVGYSGANVLT
TRBJ1-1,-,13,TRBV6-5,ASRTGRGGYIEAF
TRBJ1-1,-,12,TRBV3-1/TRBV3-2,ASSRSGRGTEAF
TRBJ1-5,TRBD1,13,TRBV30,AWSAGTGRNQPQH
TRBJ2-1,-,12,TRBV29-1,SLKGGRLMDEQF
TRBJ1-2,-,12,TRBV27,ASSSPGHHYGYT
TRBJ2-2,TRBD2,13,TRBV5-1,ASSSTSGNTGELF
TRBJ2-7,TRBD2,13,TRBV27,ASSATGTSFPEQY
TRBJ2-3,TRBD1,13,TRBV5-1,ASSLTGVVTDTQY
TRBJ1-4,-,14,TRBV7-2,ASSLNSRKRNEKLF
TRBJ1-1,-,14,TRBV24-1,ATSDVIRGLRTEAF
TRBJ1-1,-,12,TRBV18,ASSPAASGLEAF
TRBJ1-3,-,13,TRBV30,AWSVQWGPGNTIY
TRBJ1-2,TRBD1,11,TRBV30,AWSVGRGHGYT
TRBJ2-7,-,11,TRBV4-1,ASSLRDMDEQY
TRBJ1-6,-,11,TRBV7-9,ASSDRGNSPLH
TRBJ2-2,TRBD1,15,TRBV6-2/TRBV6-3,ASSYRDRGRENGELF
TRBJ2-7,-,16,TRBV3-1/TRBV3-2,ASSQDYGGHPSSYEQY
TRBJ1-1,TRBD1,16,TRBV5-8,ASSPLRQGARLRAEAF
TRBJ1-2,TRBD1,15,TRBV28,ASSFGDGQDLIYGYT
TRBJ1-1,-,12,TRBV14,ASSQDKYYTEAF
TRBJ2-5,-,11,TRBV6-2/TRBV6-3,ASSYVPAETQY
TRBJ2-6,-,16,TRBV7-9,ASSLVGERVSGANVLT
TRBJ2-3,-,16,TRBV11-3,ASSLSLGLQGGTDTQY
TRBJ1-2,-,11,TRBV5-4,ASSLRTVYGYT
TRBJ2-3,TRBD2,15,TRBV2,ASSDSGLAGSADTQY
TRBJ2-5,-,13,TRBV11-3,ASSLDSEGQETQY
TRBJ1-6,-,13,TRBV4-2,ASRPLSSYNSPLH
TRBJ2-5,TRBD2,14,TRBV5-1,ASRIGGGGSQETQY
TRBJ2-1,-,13,TRBV28,ASLHGKPSYNEQF
TRBJ2-3,TRBD1,14,TRBV2,ASRPTEGAGADTQY
TRBJ2-5,-,13,TRBV25-1,ASSESGTGWETQY